This paragraph covers one T cell receptor beta chain sequence. Its antigen is not known. The data were taken from a study of cytomegalovirus exposure and HLA in healthy donors. General study findings and limits: Accounts indicate the classifier identified cytomegalovirus status with strong specificity and sensitivity.

These donors, healthy bone marrow donors, were studied. PCR employed 60 Vbeta and 13 Jbeta primers. The method was immunoSEQ multiplex PCR; TCRdb's version includes in-frame clones alone and lacks a portion of them. The table has 150,000 to 200,000 clones, approximately 79% seen once. The clonotype comes from a girl between 10 and 17 years old in good health and CMV-seropositive. The specimen sequenced was PBMCs.

In nucleotides, the CDR3 is TGTGCCAGCAGTTACTCAAGCCTAGGTGGGGGGGCTGGCTACACCTTC. This encodes CASSYSSLGGGAGYTF. V is TRBV6-6 and J is TRBJ1-2; TRBD1 might be the D (6 bases). This CDR3 spans 16 amino acids. Germline V CDR1 and CDR2: MNHNY, SVGAGI (reference sequence). The V and J ends lost 0 bases and 7 bases respectively, with 18 bases between them.